This record looks at one T cell receptor (beta chain) sequence and its context. The sample originates from a study of blood T cell repertoires in COVID-19. Study summary: Sample material is recorded as cDNA or gDNA derived from T cells, B-cell-depleted T cells, or PBMCs.

In the authors' workflow: Counts of nucleated cells, estimated from reference gene primer amplification, were obtained. Libraries were prepared by immunoSEQ multiplex PCR; TCRdb keeps only in-frame clonotypes and omits some of them. V, J and clone size are taken as reported in that table, and D and trimming were inferred from the DNA itself. The data show fewer than 65,000 clones, with 90% seen just once and 3.5% to 5% held by the top ten. V lost 6 bases, J lost 4 bases, and 12 bases lay in between. Germline loops: CDR1 MNHEY, CDR2 SVGAGI. The CDR3 runs 13 residues. The source is a human donor in a cohort sampled during active COVID-19. Input material: peripheral blood. This rearrangement joins TRBV6-5 to TRBJ1-2; weak D call: TRBD1 (5 bases). The CDR3 loop reads CASSTGLGYGYTF. The DNA for the CDR3 is TGTGCCAGCAGCACAGGTTTAGGCTATGGCTACACCTTC.